This TCR beta chain emerged from a study of molecular identifiers for immune sequencing clone quantification. TCRdb recomputed calls from the PCR reads with MiXCR, one row per CDR3 protein. The sample holds hundreds of thousands of distinct CDR3 sequences; 25% are singletons and the top ten take 0.6% to 0.9%. The CDR3 contains 16 residues. Trimming left V 4 bases short and J 4 bases short, with 16 bases between. The germline V gene has CDR1 PRHDT and CDR2 FYEKMQ (reference sequence). The chain uses TRBV13 and TRBJ2-2; D gene ambiguous. The material sequenced was naive CD8+ T cells from blood, with Jurkat cell RNA spiked in. Subset described: FACS-sorted CD8+CD4-CCR7+CD45RA+ naive T cells. This receptor was taken from a human donor in good health. Some libraries in this study had Jurkat cell RNA spiked in. This CDR3 is CASSSRAPRATGELFF. CDR3 sequence (DNA): TGTGCCAGCAGCTCCCGGGCACCTCGGGCCACCGGGGAGCTGTTTTTT.